The next 9 T cell receptor beta chains were all read from a single sample in a study of T cells in women clearing cervical HPV infection. TCRdb keeps only in-frame clones here, not all; method: immunoSEQ multiplex PCR. This listing includes some 9,800 clones. Sequenced: blood buffy coat. These receptors were collected from a woman between 18 and 70 years old with a cervical HPV16 infection that either progressed to CIN3+ or cleared (not recorded which).

A word on this clone: The read ends 3 residues early relative to the CDR3; the germline J gene fills the gap. This specimen includes other DNA sequences encoding the same CDR3. The chain uses TRBV29-1 and TRBJ1-2, with TRBD1 matching over 7 bases. The CDR3 consists of 14 residues. The junction had 8 bases not matched to a gene; V was cut back by 6 bases and J by 1 base. The V gene's germline CDR1 is SQVTM and CDR2 ANQGSEA. The CDR3 reads CSVFGQDGNYGYTF. CDR3 DNA (partial): TGCAGCGTCTTTGGACAGGACGGTAACTATGGC.

Concerning this clone: The read is 3 residues too short to cover the CDR3 end, so that end is filled in from the germline J gene. The chain uses TRBV7-8 and TRBJ1-1; no reliable D call. The V gene's germline CDR1 is SGHVS and CDR2 FQNEAQ. V was trimmed by 5 bases and J by 1 base, leaving 8 bases between them. This CDR3 region has 13 residues. The CDR3 DNA, read in part, is TGTGCCAGCAGCGCACATCCGAACACTGAA. This translates into CASSAHPNTE. The whole CDR3 sequence is CASSAHPNTEAFF.

This clone ranks as medium-sized in terms of frequency. The CDR3 end is not reached by the read, which stops 3 residues before it; the germline J gene fills it in. The rearrangement uses TRBV7-6 and TRBJ2-5; possible D gene TRBD2, 6 bases. CDR1 is SGHVS, CDR2 FNYEAQ, per germline. The CDR3 is 13 residues long. Trimming stripped 5 bases from V and 5 bases from J, with 12 bases between. CDR3 region: CASSLGTRETQYF. The sequenced CDR3 bases are TGTGCCAGCAGCCTTGGGACTCGTGAGACC.

With regard to this clone: The CDR3 extends 3 residues past the end of the read, so its final part is completed from the germline J gene. The chain employs TRBV6-1 and TRBJ1-4; D is perhaps TRBD1 (5 bases). V lost 6 bases to trimming and J lost 0 bases, with 14 bases between them. The CDR3 length is 16 residues. CDR1 MNHNS and CDR2 SASEGT come from the germline V gene. The sequenced part of the CDR3 DNA is TGTGCCAGCAGAGAACGCTGGGGCACAACTAATGAAAAA. Residues: CASRERWGTTNEK. The complete CDR3 sequence is CASRERWGTTNEKLFF.

The chain's CDR3 is CASSLAGHTEAFF. Incomplete CDR3 DNA: TGTGCCAGCAGCTTAGCAGGGCACACTGAA. The gene calls are TRBV7-8 and TRBJ1-1; D gene ambiguous. Read coverage stops 3 residues before the CDR3 terminus; the germline J gene supplies the remainder. V was pared by 0 bases and J by 3 bases, with 5 bases between. The CDR3 contains 13 residues. Germline V CDR1 and CDR2: SGHVS, FQNEAQ.

As for this clone: The CDR3 end falls 3 residues outside the read, so it is completed with the germline J gene. The chain joins TRBV7-2 to TRBJ1-2; perhaps TRBD1 as D (6 bases). Per germline, CDR1 SGHTA and CDR2 FQGNSA. V gave up 4 bases and J gave up 4 bases, with 13 bases separating them. The CDR3 runs to 14 residues. CDR3 amino acids: CASSSLTGFYGYTF. The CDR3 DNA, read in part, is TGTGCCAGCAGCTCCCTAACAGGGTTCTATGGC.

Note on this clone: Sequencing ends 3 residues short of the CDR3 end; the germline J gene provides the rest. The rearrangement links TRBV28 to TRBJ2-1; 10 positions match TRBD2. Germline CDR1 and CDR2: MDHEN and SYDVKM. Trimming at V came to 4 bases and at J to 0 bases, leaving 6 bases not matched to a gene. The CDR3 totals 17 residues. CDR3 loop: CASSSSSGGLSYNEQFF. Incomplete CDR3 DNA: TGTGCCAGCAGTTCCTCTAGCGGGGGCCTCTCCTACAATGAG.

In regard to this clone: Sequencing ends 3 residues short of the CDR3 end; the germline J gene provides the rest. The J gene is TRBJ2-2, the V gene TRBV10-3, with D possibly matching TRBD1 (6 bases). The V gene lost 6 bases and the J gene lost 0 bases, with 17 bases spanning the gap. Germline V gene lookup returns CDR1 ENHRY and CDR2 SYGVKD. CDR3 length: 17 residues. The CDR3 is CAISYTQGPANTGELFF. The CDR3 DNA, read in part, is TGTGCCATCAGCTACACACAGGGCCCCGCGAACACCGGGGAG.

CDR3 protein: CASSLFGGSGELFF. CDR3 DNA (partial): TGTGCCAGCAGCTTATTTGGCGGCTCCGGGGAG. The J gene is TRBJ2-2, the V gene TRBV7-6; no firm D call. The read falls 3 residues short of the CDR3 end, and the missing part is taken from the germline J gene. The germline V gene has CDR1 SGHVS and CDR2 FNYEAQ. CDR3 length equals 14 residues. Trimming stripped 2 bases from V and 6 bases from J, with 10 bases between.